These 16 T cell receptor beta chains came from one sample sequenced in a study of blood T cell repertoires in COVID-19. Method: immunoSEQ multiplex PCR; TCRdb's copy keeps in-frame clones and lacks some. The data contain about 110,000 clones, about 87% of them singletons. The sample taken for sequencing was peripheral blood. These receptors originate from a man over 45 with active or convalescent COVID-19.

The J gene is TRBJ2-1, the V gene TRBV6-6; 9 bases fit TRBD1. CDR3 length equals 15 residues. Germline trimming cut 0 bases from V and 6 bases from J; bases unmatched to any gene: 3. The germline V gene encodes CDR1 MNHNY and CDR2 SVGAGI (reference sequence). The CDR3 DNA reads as TGTGCCAGCAGTTACTCGACGGGACAGGGCAATGAGCAGTTCTTC. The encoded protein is CASSYSTGQGNEQFF.

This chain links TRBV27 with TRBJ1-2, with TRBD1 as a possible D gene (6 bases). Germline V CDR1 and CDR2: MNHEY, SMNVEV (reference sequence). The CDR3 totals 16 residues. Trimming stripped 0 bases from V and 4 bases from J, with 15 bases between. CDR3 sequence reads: CASSLSSGVLPYGYTF. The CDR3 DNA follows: TGTGCCAGCAGTTTATCGTCAGGGGTTCTACCCTATGGCTACACCTTC.

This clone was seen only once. CDR3 loop: CASSQVPGTGELFF. In DNA form, the CDR3 reads TGCGCCAGCAGCCAAGTTCCCGGCACCGGGGAGCTGTTTTTT. The J gene is TRBJ2-2, the V gene TRBV4-1; D remains unclear. Germline assignment: CDR1 MGHRA and CDR2 YSYEKL. Trimming pared 1 base from V and 4 bases from J, leaving 7 bases between. The CDR3 length is 14 residues.

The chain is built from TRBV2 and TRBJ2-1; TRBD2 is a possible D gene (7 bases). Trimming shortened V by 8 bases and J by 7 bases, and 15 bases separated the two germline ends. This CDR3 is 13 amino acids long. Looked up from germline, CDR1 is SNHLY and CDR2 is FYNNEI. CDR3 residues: CASAGALGNEQFF. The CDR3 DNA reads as TGTGCCAGCGCGGGGGCACTGGGGAATGAGCAGTTCTTC.

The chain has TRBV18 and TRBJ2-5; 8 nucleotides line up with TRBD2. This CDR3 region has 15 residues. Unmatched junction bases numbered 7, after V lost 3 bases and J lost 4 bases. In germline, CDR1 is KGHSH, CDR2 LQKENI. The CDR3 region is CASSPLTSEIETQYF. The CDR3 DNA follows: TGTGCCAGCTCACCCCTGACTAGCGAGATAGAGACCCAGTACTTC.

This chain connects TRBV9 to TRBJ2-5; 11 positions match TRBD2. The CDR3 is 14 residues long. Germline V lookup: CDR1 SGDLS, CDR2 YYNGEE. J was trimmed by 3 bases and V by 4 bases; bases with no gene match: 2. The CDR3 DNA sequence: TGTGCCAGCAGCCCGGGACTAGCGGAAGAGACCCAGTACTTC. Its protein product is CASSPGLAEETQYF.

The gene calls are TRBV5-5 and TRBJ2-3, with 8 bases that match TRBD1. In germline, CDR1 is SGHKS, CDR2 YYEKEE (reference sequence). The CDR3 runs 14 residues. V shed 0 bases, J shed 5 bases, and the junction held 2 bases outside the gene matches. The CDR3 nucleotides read TGTGCCAGCAGCTTGGATACAGGGGGAGATACGCAGTATTTT. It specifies CASSLDTGGDTQYF. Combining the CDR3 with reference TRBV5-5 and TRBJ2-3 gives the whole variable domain DAGVTQSPTHLIKTRGQQVTLRCSPISGHKSVSWYQQVLGQGPQFIFQYYEKEERGRGNFPDRFSARQFPNYSSELNVNALLLGDSALYLCASSLDTGGDTQYFGPGTRLTVL.

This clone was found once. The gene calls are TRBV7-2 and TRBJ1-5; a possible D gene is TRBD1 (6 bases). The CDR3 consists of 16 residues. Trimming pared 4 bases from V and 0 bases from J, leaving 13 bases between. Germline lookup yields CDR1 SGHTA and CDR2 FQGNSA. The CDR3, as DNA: TGTGCCAGCAGCTCAGGACAGTCCATTAGCAATCAGCCCCAGCATTTT. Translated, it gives CASSSGQSISNQPQHF.

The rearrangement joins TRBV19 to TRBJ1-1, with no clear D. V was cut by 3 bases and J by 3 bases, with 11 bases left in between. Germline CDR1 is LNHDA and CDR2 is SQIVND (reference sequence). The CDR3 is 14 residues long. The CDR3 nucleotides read TGTGCCAGTAGTATCGTCGGGGTGGACACTGAAGCTTTCTTT. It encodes CASSIVGVDTEAFF.

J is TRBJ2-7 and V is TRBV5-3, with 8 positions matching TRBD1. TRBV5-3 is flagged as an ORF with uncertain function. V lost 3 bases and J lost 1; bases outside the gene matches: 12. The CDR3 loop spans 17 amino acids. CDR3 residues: CARSSVAGTGISYEQYF. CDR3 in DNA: TGTGCCAGAAGCTCGGTCGCCGGGACAGGTATTTCCTACGAGCAGTACTTC.

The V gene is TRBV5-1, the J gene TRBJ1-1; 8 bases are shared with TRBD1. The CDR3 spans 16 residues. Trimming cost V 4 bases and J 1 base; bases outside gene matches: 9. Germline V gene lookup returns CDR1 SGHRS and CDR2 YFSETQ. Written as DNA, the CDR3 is TGCGCCAGCAGCCCCTGGGGGACAGGCGCGAACACTGAAGCTTTCTTT. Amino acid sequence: CASSPWGTGANTEAFF.

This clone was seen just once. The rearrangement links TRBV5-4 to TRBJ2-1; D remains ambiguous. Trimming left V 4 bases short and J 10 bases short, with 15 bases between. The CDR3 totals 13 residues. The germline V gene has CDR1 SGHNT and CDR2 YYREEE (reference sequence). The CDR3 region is CASSPSSPEEQFF. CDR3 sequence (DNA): TGTGCCAGCAGCCCCTCGAGTCCTGAGGAGCAGTTCTTC.

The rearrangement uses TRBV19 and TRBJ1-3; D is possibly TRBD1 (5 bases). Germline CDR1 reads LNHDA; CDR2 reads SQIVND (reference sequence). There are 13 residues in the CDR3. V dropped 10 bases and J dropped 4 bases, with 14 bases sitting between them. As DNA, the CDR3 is TGTGCCACCAGGGACTCGGACGGAAACACCATATATTTT. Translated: CATRDSDGNTIYF.

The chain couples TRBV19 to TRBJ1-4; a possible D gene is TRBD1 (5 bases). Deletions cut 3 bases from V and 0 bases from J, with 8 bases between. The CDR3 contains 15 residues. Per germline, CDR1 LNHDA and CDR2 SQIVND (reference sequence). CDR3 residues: CASSIQDTTNEKLFF. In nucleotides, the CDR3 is TGTGCCAGTAGTATTCAGGACACAACTAATGAAAAACTGTTTTTT.

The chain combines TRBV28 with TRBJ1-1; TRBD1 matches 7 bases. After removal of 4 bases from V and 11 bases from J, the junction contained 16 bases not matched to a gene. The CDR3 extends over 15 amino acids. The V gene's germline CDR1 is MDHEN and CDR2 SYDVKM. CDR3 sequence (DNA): TGTGCCAGCAGTTCCGCCGGGACAGCCATCCCAAAGGCTTTCTTT. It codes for CASSSAGTAIPKAFF.

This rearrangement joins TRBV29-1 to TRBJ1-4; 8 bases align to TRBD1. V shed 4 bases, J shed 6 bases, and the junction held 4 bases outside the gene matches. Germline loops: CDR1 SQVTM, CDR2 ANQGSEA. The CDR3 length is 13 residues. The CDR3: CSVGPGGDEKLFF. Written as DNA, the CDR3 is TGCAGCGTTGGGCCAGGGGGCGATGAAAAACTGTTTTTT.